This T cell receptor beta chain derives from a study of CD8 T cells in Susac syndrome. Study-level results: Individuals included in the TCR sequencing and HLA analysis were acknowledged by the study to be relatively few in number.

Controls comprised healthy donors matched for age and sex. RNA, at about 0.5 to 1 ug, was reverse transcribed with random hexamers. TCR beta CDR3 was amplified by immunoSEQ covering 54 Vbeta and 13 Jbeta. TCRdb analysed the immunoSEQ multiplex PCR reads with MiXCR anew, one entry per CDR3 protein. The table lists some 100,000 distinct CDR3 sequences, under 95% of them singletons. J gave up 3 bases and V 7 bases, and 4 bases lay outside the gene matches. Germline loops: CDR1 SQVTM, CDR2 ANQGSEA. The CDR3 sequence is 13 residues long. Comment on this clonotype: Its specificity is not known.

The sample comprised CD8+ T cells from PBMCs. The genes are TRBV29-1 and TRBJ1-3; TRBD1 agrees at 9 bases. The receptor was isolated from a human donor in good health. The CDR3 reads CSALTGGGNTIYF. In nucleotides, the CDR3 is TGCAGCGCGCTGACAGGGGGTGGAAACACCATATATTTT.